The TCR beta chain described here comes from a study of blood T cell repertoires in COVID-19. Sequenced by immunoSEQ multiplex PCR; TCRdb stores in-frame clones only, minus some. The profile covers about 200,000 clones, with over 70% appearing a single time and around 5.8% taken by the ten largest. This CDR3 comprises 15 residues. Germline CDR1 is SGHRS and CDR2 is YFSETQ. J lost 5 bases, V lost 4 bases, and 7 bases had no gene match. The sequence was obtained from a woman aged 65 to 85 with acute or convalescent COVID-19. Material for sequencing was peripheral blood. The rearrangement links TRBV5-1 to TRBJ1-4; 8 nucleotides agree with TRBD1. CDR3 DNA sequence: TGCGCCAGCAGCCCGGGGACAGGACCAAATGAAAAACTGTTTTTT. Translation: CASSPGTGPNEKLFF.